The following is a T cell receptor (beta chain) sequence with its context. Data came from immunoSEQ multiplex PCR; TCRdb stores just in-frame clones and leaves some out. In the table there are hundreds of thousands of clones, more than 75% of which are singletons. V shed 4 bases, J shed 2 bases, and the junction held 5 bases outside the gene matches. This CDR3 spans 15 amino acids. Looked up from germline, CDR1 is SGHNT and CDR2 is YYREEE (reference sequence). The data were obtained in a study of shared T cell receptors in the human thymus. The data were also submitted as part of a second study, on human thymus T cells. From that study: Thymic and blood repertoires appeared to display a bias in their usage of V and J genes.

Sequenced input: thymocytes. The chain joins TRBV5-4 to TRBJ2-7, with 11 bases aligning to TRBD1. The sequence was obtained from a boy in the first two years of life with a congenital heart defect. The DNA of the CDR3 is TGTGCCAGCAGCAACCCGGGACAGGGGGCCTACGAGCAGTACTTC. This gives the protein CASSNPGQGAYEQYF.